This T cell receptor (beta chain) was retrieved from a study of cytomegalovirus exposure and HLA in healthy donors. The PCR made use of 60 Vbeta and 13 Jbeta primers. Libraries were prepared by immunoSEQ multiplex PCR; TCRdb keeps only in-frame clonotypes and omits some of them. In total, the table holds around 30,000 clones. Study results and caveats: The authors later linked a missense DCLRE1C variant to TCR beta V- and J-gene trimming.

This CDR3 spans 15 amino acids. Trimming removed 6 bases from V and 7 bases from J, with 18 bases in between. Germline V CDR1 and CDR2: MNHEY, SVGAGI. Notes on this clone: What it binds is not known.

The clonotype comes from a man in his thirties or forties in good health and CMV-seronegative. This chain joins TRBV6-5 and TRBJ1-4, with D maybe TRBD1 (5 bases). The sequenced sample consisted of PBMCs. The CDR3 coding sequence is TGTGCCAGCAGCCGCCAGCCCGGGGGGATTGAAAAACTGTTTTTT. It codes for CASSRQPGGIEKLFF.